The 24 T cell receptor beta chains below come from one sample, sequenced in a study of blood T cell repertoires in COVID-19. The repertoire was sequenced with immunoSEQ multiplex PCR; TCRdb's copy has only in-frame clones and lacks some. The profile shows some 270,000 clones, approximately 86% of them singletons. The sequencing input was peripheral blood. The receptors come from a human donor with COVID-19, enrolled during active disease. The donor label of this sample is uncertain.

Of note for this clone: This specimen includes other DNA sequences encoding the same CDR3. The chain couples TRBV28 to TRBJ2-5; a possible D gene is TRBD2 (6 bases). V lost 6 bases and J lost 5, with 13 bases in between. The CDR3 loop spans 13 amino acids. Per the germline V gene, CDR1 is MDHEN and CDR2 is SYDVKM. CDR3 nucleotide sequence: TGTGCCAGCAGCCTCTCTGGAGGGGAGACCCAGTACTTC. As protein: CASSLSGGETQYF.

This rearrangement joins TRBV9 to TRBJ2-5, with D possibly being TRBD2 (5 bases). The germline V gene has CDR1 SGDLS and CDR2 YYNGEE. This CDR3 is built from 14 residues. Trimming cost V 1 base and J 1 base, with 8 bases left between them. CDR3 in amino acids: CASSVTTTQETQYF. CDR3 in DNA: TGTGCCAGCAGCGTAACGACTACCCAAGAGACCCAGTACTTC.

A remark on this clone: The sample holds other DNA sequences that translate to the same CDR3. CDR3 DNA sequence: TGTGCCAGCAGTAGACTAGCGGGAGATAATGAGCAGTTCTTC. It encodes CASSRLAGDNEQFF. V is TRBV11-2 and J is TRBJ2-1; 12 nucleotides agree with TRBD2. Trimming removed 6 bases from V and 7 bases from J; junction bases left unmatched: 4. Germline CDR1 reads SGHAT; CDR2 reads FQNNGV. The CDR3 is 14 amino acids. The entire variable domain, with the rest obtained from reference TRBV11-2 and TRBJ2-1, is as follows: EAGVAQSPRYKIIEKRQSVAFWCNPISGHATLYWYQQILGQGPKLLIQFQNNGVVDDSQLPKDRFSAERLKGVDSTLKIQPAKLEDSAVYLCASSRLAGDNEQFFGPGTRLTVL.

The chain recombines TRBV27 with TRBJ2-5; 7 nucleotides agree with TRBD1. V dropped 4 bases and J dropped 1; count of bases not matched to a gene: 3. CDR3 length: 14 residues. The V gene's germline CDR1 is MNHEY and CDR2 SMNVEV (reference sequence). CDR3 sequence reads: CASSSPGGQETQYF. The CDR3 nucleotides are TGTGCCAGCAGTTCCCCAGGGGGCCAAGAGACCCAGTACTTC.

This clone was observed once. J is TRBJ2-3 and V is TRBV9, with 7 nucleotides matching TRBD2. The V gene's germline CDR1 is SGDLS and CDR2 YYNGEE. This CDR3 is 17 amino acids long. Trimming took 4 bases from V and 4 from J; bases not matched to a gene: 15. CDR3 DNA sequence: TGTGCCAGCAGCTTCCCCTCTAGCGGCCCCACACCAGATACGCAGTATTTT. The encoded protein is CASSFPSSGPTPDTQYF. Combining the CDR3 with reference TRBV9 and TRBJ2-3 gives the whole variable domain DSGVTQTPKHLITATGQRVTLRCSPRSGDLSVYWYQQSLDQGLQFLIQYYNGEERAKGNILERFSAQQFPDLHSELNLSSLELGDSALYFCASSFPSSGPTPDTQYFGPGTRLTVL.

This chain links TRBV12-1 with TRBJ1-5; TRBD1, the table's D call, was not compared with the DNA. TRBV12-1 is tagged as a pseudogene. CDR3 size: 17 residues. CDR3 nucleotide sequence: TGTGCCAGCAGCTCTGACACTAACAGGGATGGCAATCAGCCCCAGCATTTT. Translation gives CASSSDTNRDGNQPQHF.

V usage is TRBV3-1 (or the pseudogene TRBV3-2) and J usage is TRBJ1-2; D is perhaps TRBD1 (5 bases). The CDR3 is 14 residues long. V lost 0 bases and J 10 bases, leaving 15 bases between the germline ends. Germline CDR1 is LGHDT and CDR2 is YNNKEL (reference sequence). CDR3 DNA: TGTGCCAGCAGCCAAGATCGGGTTGACAGAAACTACACCTTC. Its translation: CASSQDRVDRNYTF.

The chain has TRBV29-1 and TRBJ2-7, with 9 bases aligning to TRBD2. CDR1 is SQVTM, CDR2 ANQGSEA, per germline. The trim removed 6 bases at V and 3 bases at J, leaving 9 bases unmatched. The CDR3 is 14 residues long. Here the CDR3 reads CSVAGTSSYYEQYF. CDR3 nucleotides: TGCAGCGTAGCCGGGACTAGCAGCTACTACGAGCAGTACTTC.

A single count supports this clone. V gene TRBV19 combines with J gene TRBJ2-2; TRBD1 might be the D (5 bases). The CDR3 is 13 amino acids. Germline V gives CDR1 LNHDA, CDR2 SQIVND (reference sequence). Between the trimmed V and J ends, which lost 3 bases and 5 bases, there was a span of 7 bases. The CDR3 here is CASSIRQTGELFF. Here the CDR3 DNA reads TGTGCCAGTAGTATCCGACAGACCGGGGAGCTGTTTTTT.

A few counts support this clone. The chain carries TRBV5-1 and TRBJ2-3; tentatively, D is TRBD2 (5 bases). The CDR3 totals 15 residues. Trimming shortened V by 4 bases and J by 5 bases, and 17 bases separated the two germline ends. In germline, CDR1 is SGHRS, CDR2 YFSETQ. The CDR3 sequence: CASSGWESAGDTQYF. DNA for the CDR3: TGCGCCAGCAGCGGCTGGGAGAGTGCTGGAGATACGCAGTATTTT.

The gene calls are TRBV25-1 and TRBJ1-1, with D possibly being TRBD1 (6 bases). This CDR3 contains 18 residues. Trimming took off 5 bases at V and 4 bases at J, with 26 bases between the two ends. Per the germline V gene, CDR1 is MGHDK and CDR2 is SYGVNS. The CDR3 sequence is CASSSSVQGGDPRTEAFF. The CDR3 bases are TGTGCCAGCAGTTCTTCCGTACAGGGCGGAGATCCGCGCACTGAAGCTTTCTTT.

V gene TRBV27 combines with J gene TRBJ1-2; D is unresolved. Trimming cost V 3 bases and J 8 bases, with 16 bases left between them. Germline V gives CDR1 MNHEY, CDR2 SMNVEV (reference sequence). The CDR3 totals 14 residues. The CDR3 DNA reads as TGTGCCAGCAGTTTCTCCGGGGAGTCGGGAGGCTACACCTTC. This gives the protein CASSFSGESGGYTF.

In DNA, the CDR3 is TGTGCCAGCAGAGGACAGGGGCTCCACGAGCAGTACTTC. Translating gives CASRGQGLHEQYF. The rearrangement uses TRBV6-5 and TRBJ2-7, with TRBD1 matching 9 bases. The CDR3 length is 13 residues. Germline V CDR1 and CDR2: MNHEY, SVGAGI. Trimming took 6 bases from V and 5 from J; bases not matched to a gene: 5.

This clone has just a few counts. V usage is TRBV6-5 and J usage is TRBJ1-1; the D gene is possibly TRBD1 (5 bases). Trimming left V 8 bases short and J 3 bases short, with 19 bases between. This CDR3 spans 15 amino acids. CDR1 is MNHEY, CDR2 SVGAGI, per germline. The CDR3 loop is CASLPGAGRDTEAFF. The DNA for the CDR3 is TGTGCCAGCCTACCTGGTGCGGGGCGGGACACTGAAGCTTTCTTT.

The V call is TRBV27, the J call TRBJ2-7; the D gene is possibly TRBD1 (5 bases). Trimming stripped 3 bases from V and 7 bases from J, with 10 bases between. This CDR3 is built from 12 residues. CDR1 and CDR2 (germline): MNHEY, SMNVEV (reference sequence). CDR3: CASSFSQGEQYF. The CDR3 nucleotides read TGTGCCAGCAGTTTTTCGCAGGGTGAGCAGTACTTC.

V usage is TRBV29-1 and J usage is TRBJ1-2; 10 bases map to TRBD1. The CDR3 is made up of 13 amino acids. Per germline, CDR1 SQVTM and CDR2 ANQGSEA. The V segment lost 4 bases and the J segment 8 bases; nucleotides outside the gene matches: 7. CDR3 in amino acids: CSVGQGASIGYTF. The CDR3 DNA follows: TGCAGCGTTGGACAGGGGGCGTCTATCGGCTACACCTTC.

The chain recombines TRBV19 with TRBJ1-5, with 8 positions matching TRBD1. The junction had 12 bases not matched to a gene; V was cut back by 7 bases and J by 1 base. CDR3 size: 17 residues. CDR1 is LNHDA and CDR2 is SQIVND in the germline V gene (reference sequence). As DNA, the CDR3 is TGTGCCAGTACTATGTCCCGGGACAGGTACAGCAATCAGCCCCAGCATTTT. Translation gives CASTMSRDRYSNQPQHF.

This chain uses TRBV15 with TRBJ1-4; D is possibly TRBD1 (6 bases). With 5 bases removed from V and 8 bases from J, the gap between germline ends came to 21 bases. CDR3 length: 16 amino acids. CDR1 LNHNV and CDR2 YYDKDF come from the germline V gene (reference sequence). The CDR3: CATSGSKGGGKEKLFF. The CDR3 nucleotides read TGTGCCACCAGCGGTAGTAAGGGAGGGGGAAAGGAAAAACTGTTTTTT.

This clone was seen more than once but under ten times. The V gene is TRBV12-3 or TRBV12-4, the J gene TRBJ1-2, with D possibly TRBD1 on 5 matching bases. Trimming left V 6 bases short and J 4 bases short, with 12 bases between. The CDR3 sequence is 13 residues long. The CDR3 DNA is TGTGCCAGCAGCTATCAGGGTACCTATGGCTACACCTTC. It codes for CASSYQGTYGYTF.

The chain uses TRBV10-3 and TRBJ1-1, with D perhaps TRBD1 (5 bases). Germline assignment: CDR1 ENHRY and CDR2 SYGVKD. The CDR3 loop spans 12 amino acids. Trimming stripped 4 bases from V and 9 bases from J, with 12 bases between. The CDR3 DNA reads TGTGCCATCAGTGGGGGGGACTCTAAAGCTTTCTTT. Its translation is CAISGGDSKAFF.

The chain couples TRBV6-6 to TRBJ2-7; D may be TRBD2 (5 bases). The CDR3 runs 13 residues. Germline CDR1 and CDR2: MNHNY and SVGAGI (reference sequence). V was trimmed by 5 bases and J by 3 bases, leaving 11 bases between them. This chain's CDR3 is CASSRSGIYEQYF. The DNA of the CDR3 is TGTGCCAGCAGTCGATCCGGGATCTACGAGCAGTACTTC.

The rearrangement links TRBV6-6 to TRBJ1-4; 7 bases agree with TRBD1. The germline V gene has CDR1 MNHNY and CDR2 SVGAGI (reference sequence). The V segment lost 6 bases and the J segment 4 bases; nucleotides outside the gene matches: 8. This CDR3 spans 15 amino acids. The CDR3 spells CASRHGTAYNEKLFF. CDR3 nucleotides: TGTGCCAGCAGACACGGGACAGCTTATAATGAAAAACTGTTTTTT.

This sequence joins TRBV27 and TRBJ1-5; 10 bases are a match to TRBD1. The CDR3 length is 16 residues. Germline V gene lookup returns CDR1 MNHEY and CDR2 SMNVEV (reference sequence). V lost 6 bases and J lost 5; bases outside the gene matches: 10. The CDR3 here is CASSRKPDRGHQPQHF. The CDR3 DNA follows: TGTGCCAGCAGCCGGAAACCAGACAGGGGGCATCAGCCCCAGCATTTT.

CDR3 nucleotides: TGTGCCAGCAGATATCGGGGAAACTACGAGCAGTACTTC. Its translation is CASRYRGNYEQYF. V usage is TRBV6-5 and J usage is TRBJ2-7; D perhaps matches TRBD2 (5 bases). Germline-derived CDR1 and CDR2 are MNHEY and SVGAGI. Trimming took 6 bases from V and 3 from J, leaving 12 bases between them. The CDR3 consists of 13 residues.